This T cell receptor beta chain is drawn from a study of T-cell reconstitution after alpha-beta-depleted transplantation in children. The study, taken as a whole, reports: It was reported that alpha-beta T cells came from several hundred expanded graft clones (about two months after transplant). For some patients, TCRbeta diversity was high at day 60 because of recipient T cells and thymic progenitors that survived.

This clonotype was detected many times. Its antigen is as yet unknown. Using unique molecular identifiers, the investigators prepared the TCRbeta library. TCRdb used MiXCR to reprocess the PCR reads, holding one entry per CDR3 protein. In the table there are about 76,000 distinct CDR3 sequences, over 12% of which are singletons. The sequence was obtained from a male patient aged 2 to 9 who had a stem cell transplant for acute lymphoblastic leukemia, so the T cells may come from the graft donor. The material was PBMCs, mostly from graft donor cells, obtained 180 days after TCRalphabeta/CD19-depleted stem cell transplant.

The CDR3 DNA reads as TGTGCCAGCAGCTTAGCGGGATGGCGGGCTAGCACAGATACGCAGTATTTT. This sequence encodes CASSLAGWRASTDTQYF. This chain connects TRBV7-2 to TRBJ2-3, with D possibly matching TRBD2 (5 bases). This CDR3 is 17 amino acids long. Germline CDR1 reads SGHTA; CDR2 reads FQGNSA. Trimming stripped 0 bases from V and 0 bases from J, with 13 bases between.